This record covers a single TCR beta chain. This clone has more than one count but fewer than ten. Its antigen is unknown. One base away there is no much larger clone; base qualities are not given. A MiSeq instrument was used for deep resolution sequencing, which targeted depths ranging from 1 in 1 million up to 1 in 200,000 T cells, with coverage averaging 10x for each clonotype. The immunoSEQ hsTCRB Kit was used to generate the TCR beta libraries. The authors processed their data as follows. Data were analyzed with ImmunoSEQ Data Assistant and ImmunoSEQ Analyzer, with V, D and J genes assigned per IMGT definitions. Clonality, which ranges from 0 to 1, was calculated as one minus the normalized Shannon entropy of productive rearrangement frequencies. Only overrepresented clonotypes making up at least 0.05% of the repertoire of each patient were included in the public clonotype analysis. Repertoires from about a dozen age-matched healthy donors in immuneACCESS were used as clonality controls. TCRdb carries this immuneACCESS record with in-frame sequences only. Its versions omit some clonotypes, under half of them owing to an unresolved V gene in the studies checked, with the rest unexplained. The DNA was the basis for D and trimming; V, J and clone size are from that table. In this sample the table shows 20,000 to 30,000 clones, approximately 71% of which occur a single time. 51% of the sample is in the top ten clones.

These data belong to a study of cytotoxic CD8 clonotypes in ibrutinib-treated CLL (dated by TCRdb to the early 2020s). The study in broad terms: The cohort included some 14 treatment-naive and roughly ten relapsed/refractory patients; 17 to 18 were IGHV unmutated. Partial responses were observed in some 24 patients and complete responses in 2; after a median follow-up of 68 months, remission was maintained in approximately 14 patients and progression was observed in approximately 12. Response samples were taken after a median of 12 months on treatment, ranging from about 6 to 40 months. On average, each sample had 255,043 productive templates and more than 75,000 productive rearrangements. Of the 70 to 90 people in the trial, some 28 had longitudinal samples available. Cryopreserved peripheral blood mononuclear cells were obtained before treatment, at response, and at either sustained remission or disease progression. All remission and progressive disease samples were collected while patients were still receiving ibrutinib.

General conclusions and limits of the study: At ibrutinib response clonality went up, during sustained remission it held steady, and at progression it dropped back toward baseline. At baseline, clonality was higher than in age-matched healthy donors and showed a strong correlation with circulating CD8+ T-cell counts. Public clonotypes were rare and either shrank or stayed stable during treatment, and the rise in clonality at ibrutinib response reflected expansion of private clonotypes. Sampling times were not matched between sustained-remission and progressing patients, and lymph node repertoires were not studied.

The cysteine opens and the phenylalanine closes a CDR3 of 14 amino acids. The DNA shown is the 42-base CDR3, in frame from base 1. CDR1 SGHVS and CDR2 FQNEAQ are derived from the germline V gene. Relative to germline, V is missing 6 bases and J is missing 5 bases, with 5 bases of the junction outside any gene match. The sample's time point label, decoded: progressive disease on ibrutinib. For TCR beta library preparation, 1.5 to 2 micrograms of genomic DNA was extracted from cryopreserved PBMCs. Longitudinal blood samples from CLL patients receiving ibrutinib monotherapy were subjected to high-throughput TCR beta sequencing. The patients took part in an open-label, single-center phase 2 trial of ibrutinib monotherapy.

This clonotype was obtained from a human donor with chronic lymphocytic leukemia. Here the chain combines TRBV7-8 and TRBJ2-1; 9 central nucleotides agree with TRBD2. The sample here was PBMCs, taken at disease progression, from a patient treated with ibrutinib. The CDR3: CASRISGGNNEQFF. At the DNA level, the sequence is TGTGCCAGCAGAATTAGCGGGGGTAACAATGAGCAGTTCTTC.